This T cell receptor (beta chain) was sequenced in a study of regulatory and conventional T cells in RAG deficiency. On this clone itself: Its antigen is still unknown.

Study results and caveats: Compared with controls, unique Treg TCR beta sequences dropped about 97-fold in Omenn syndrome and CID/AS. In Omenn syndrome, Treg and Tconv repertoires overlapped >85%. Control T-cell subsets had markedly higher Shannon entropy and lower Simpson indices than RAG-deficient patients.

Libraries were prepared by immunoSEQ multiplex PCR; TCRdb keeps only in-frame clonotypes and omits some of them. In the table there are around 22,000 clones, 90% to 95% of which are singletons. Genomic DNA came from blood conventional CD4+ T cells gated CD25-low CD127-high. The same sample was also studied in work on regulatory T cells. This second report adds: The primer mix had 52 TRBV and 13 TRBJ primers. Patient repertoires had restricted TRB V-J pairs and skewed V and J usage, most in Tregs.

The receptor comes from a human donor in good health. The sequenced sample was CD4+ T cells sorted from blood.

The CDR3 is CASSSAGYETQYF. CDR3 nucleotide sequence: TGTGCCAGCAGCTCAGCGGGGTACGAGACCCAGTACTTC. The chain carries TRBV2 and TRBJ2-5, with 7 nucleotides matching TRBD2. This CDR3 has 13 residues. Trimming removed 6 bases from V and 5 bases from J; junction bases left unmatched: 6. The germline V gene encodes CDR1 SNHLY and CDR2 FYNNEI.